These 10 T cell receptor beta chains originate from one sample sequenced in a study of T cells expressing NK-cell markers. TCRdb reprocessed the 5' RACE reads, with one entry per CDR3 protein and no DNA. This sample carries a few hundred thousand distinct CDR3 sequences, with 5% to 5.5% going to the ten biggest clones. The sequenced material came from blood T cells: a sorted CD56 or NKG2C T cell subset, CD4+ or CD8+ T cells, or bulk PBMC T cells (not recorded which). Source of these receptors: a man aged 18-75 years in good health.

The V gene is TRBV7-2, the J gene TRBJ2-1; TCRdb's D call of TRBD2 is untestable without DNA. The CDR3 spans 15 residues. Per the germline V gene, CDR1 is SGHTA and CDR2 is FQGNSA. CDR3 residues: CASSFQRGGGNEQFF.

The chain carries TRBV6-2 or TRBV6-3 and TRBJ2-1; TCRdb indicates TRBD1, and absent DNA this call remains unverified. The CDR3 sequence is 15 residues long. Germline V lookup: CDR1 MNHEY, CDR2 SVGEGT. This CDR3 reads CASSTAGQGLYEQFF.

The chain couples TRBV7-6 to TRBJ2-5. The CDR3 extends over 13 amino acids. Germline V CDR1 and CDR2: SGHVS, FNYEAQ. The chain's CDR3 is CASSFIRGETQYF.

The chain joins TRBV20-1 to TRBJ2-3; the TRBD2 assignment by TCRdb is unverifiable without DNA. The CDR3 extends over 12 amino acids. The germline gives CDR1 DFQATT, CDR2 SNEGSKA (reference sequence). CDR3 residues: CSAPLAGITQYF.

This rearrangement joins TRBV7-2 to TRBJ2-5; TCRdb proposes TRBD2, but this gene call is untestable without DNA. The CDR3 contains 17 residues. The germline gives CDR1 SGHTA, CDR2 FQGNSA. CDR3 region: CASSLANSGGPGSTQYF.

V usage is TRBV12-3 or TRBV12-4 and J usage is TRBJ2-5; TCRdb returns TRBD1, unconfirmable since there is no DNA. This CDR3 is 17 amino acids long. CDR3 region: CASSLSSWTGDPETQYF.

The V and J genes are TRBV7-3 and TRBJ2-3; TCRdb's D gene call, TRBD2, goes unchecked for lack of DNA. Germline V CDR1 and CDR2: SGHTA, FQGTGA. The CDR3 contains 15 residues. CDR3 sequence reads: CASSPSRQDTDTQYF. Variable domain in full (rest from reference TRBV7-3 and TRBJ2-3): GAGVSQTPSNKVTEKGKYVELRCDPISGHTALYWYRQSLGQGPEFLIYFQGTGAADDSGLPNDRFFAVRPEGSVSTLKIQRTERGDSAVYLCASSPSRQDTDTQYFGPGTRLTVL.

The rearrangement joins TRBV5-5 to TRBJ2-5; as DNA is missing, the TRBD2 call by TCRdb cannot be tested. CDR3 size: 15 residues. Germline lookup yields CDR1 SGHKS and CDR2 YYEKEE (reference sequence). The CDR3 sequence: CASSLRGRAGETQYF.

The chain uses TRBV6-5 and TRBJ1-2; TCRdb outputs TRBD1, but without DNA this stays unchecked. The germline V gene has CDR1 MNHEY and CDR2 SVGAGI. This CDR3 comprises 14 residues. This chain's CDR3 is CASSSPWGPYGYTF.

This chain links TRBV2 with TRBJ2-3; TCRdb indicates TRBD1, and absent DNA this call remains unverified. The CDR3 has 13 residues. Germline lookup yields CDR1 SNHLY and CDR2 FYNNEI. CDR3 amino acids: CASSELLWDQQYF.